This entry is about one TCR beta chain. Its specificity is unknown. The entry originates in a study of T cells in narcolepsy. This CDR3 spans 15 amino acids. The J segment lost 4 bases and the V segment lost 2 bases, leaving 8 bases of the junction unmatched. Germline V gene sequence: CDR1 SGHTS, CDR2 YDEGEE. TCRdb's copy holds only in-frame clones and misses some; the assay was immunoSEQ multiplex PCR. This table holds about 15,000 clones, about 85% found once. Broader study findings: Autoreactive HCRT-specific and TRIB2-specific clonotypes were marked in same-patient CSF-versus-blood CD4+ comparisons.

Sequencing input: memory (CD45RA-) CD4+ T cells from blood. This chain connects TRBV5-8 to TRBJ2-5; TRBD1 agrees at 7 bases. This TCR derives from a human donor in good health. This CDR3 is CASSLLQGVRETQYF. Here the CDR3 DNA reads TGTGCCAGCAGCTTACTCCAGGGGGTGAGAGAGACCCAGTACTTC.